This passage covers 6 T cell receptor beta chains from one sample sequenced in a study of a mutant IDH1 vaccine in newly diagnosed glioma. Some clones are missing from TCRdb's copy, which holds only in-frame ones; the method was immunoSEQ multiplex PCR. The sample lists 45,000 to 60,000 clones; approximately 80% were seen once. Time point defined: baseline, week 1 (first vaccination visit). Treatment here: pre-vaccination baseline after standard-of-care therapy. Sequencing used PBMCs, obtained from a glioma patient treated with radiotherapy, temozolomide or both. The receptors stem from a woman aged 40 to 50 with glioma.

This chain uses TRBV11-2 with TRBJ2-7, with D possibly TRBD1 on 6 matching bases. Deletions cut 4 bases from V and 0 bases from J, with 13 bases between. The CDR3 is 15 residues long. The germline CDR1 and CDR2 sequences are SGHAT and FQNNGV. The CDR3 DNA is TGTGCCAGCAGCTGGGTGACAGGCCGCTCCTACGAGCAGTACTTC. It encodes CASSWVTGRSYEQYF.

This sequence joins TRBV10-3 and TRBJ1-2, with a tentative D call TRBD1 (5 bases). V dropped 2 bases and J dropped 6 bases, with 10 bases sitting between them. The CDR3 is 13 residues long. CDR1 and CDR2 from the germline V gene are ENHRY and SYGVKD. This chain's CDR3 is CAISETGSNGYTF. The CDR3 bases are TGTGCCATCAGTGAGACAGGATCGAATGGCTACACCTTC.

The chain has TRBV9 and TRBJ1-2; D may be TRBD1 (6 bases). The CDR3 runs 15 residues. V was clipped by 0 bases and J by 3 bases, with 12 bases between them. Germline loops: CDR1 SGDLS, CDR2 YYNGEE. DNA of the CDR3: TGTGCCAGCAGCGTAGGATGGGGGGCGGACTATGGCTACACCTTC. Translating gives CASSVGWGADYGYTF.

The count of this clone is one. CDR3: CSVDSGGLTDTQYF. In nucleotides, the CDR3 is TGCAGCGTTGACTCGGGGGGACTCACAGATACGCAGTATTTT. The V and J genes are TRBV29-1 and TRBJ2-3; TRBD2 matches 7 bases. The V and J ends lost 3 bases and 2 bases, in that order; junction bases with no gene match: 5. CDR3 size: 14 residues. Germline V gene lookup returns CDR1 SQVTM and CDR2 ANQGSEA.

The CDR3 sequence: CASSQGLGDFTDTQYF. CDR3 sequence (DNA): TGCGCCAGCAGCCAAGGCCTTGGGGACTTCACAGATACGCAGTATTTT. The chain joins TRBV4-3 to TRBJ2-3, with D possibly being TRBD2 (6 bases). Germline assignment: CDR1 LGHNA and CDR2 YSLEER. Between the trimmed V and J ends, which lost 1 base and 2 bases, there was a span of 13 bases. The CDR3 is made up of 16 amino acids.

This clone has just one count. The V call is TRBV7-6, the J call TRBJ2-5; D unresolved. Germline V gene data show CDR1 as SGHVS and CDR2 as FNYEAQ. There are 12 residues in the CDR3. V was cut by 4 bases and J by 2 bases, with 5 bases left in between. The CDR3 sequence: CASSYPQETQYF. The CDR3 bases are TGTGCCAGCAGCTATCCTCAAGAGACCCAGTACTTC.